These T cell receptor beta chains were read from a single sample in a study of T cells in Graves' hyperthyroidism and ophthalmopathy. TCRdb used MiXCR to reprocess the multiplex PCR reads, holding one entry per CDR3 protein. The data show under 400,000 distinct CDR3 sequences, with roughly 15% seen just once and around a third held by the top ten. Input material: blood. The receptors originated from a man under 40 with Graves' hyperthyroidism. Each CDR3 is given with its conserved first and last residue. Fields, in order: J gene, V gene, D gene, clone size, CDR3 length, CDR3 protein, CDR3 DNA. D genes are given only for firm matches. Rows give clone size only sometimes, using once, few, many, or a class for an expanded clone.

TRBJ2-2 TRBV28 . . 14 CASSIYTNTGELFF TGTGCCAGCAGTATCTATACGAACACCGGGGAGCTGTTTTTT
TRBJ1-2 TRBV20-1 . many 13 CSAWRETNYGYTF TGCAGTGCATGGAGGGAAACTAACTATGGCTACACCTTC
TRBJ1-3 TRBV18 . many 14 CASSPGGSGNTIYF TGTGCCAGCTCACCCGGAGGGTCTGGAAACACCATATATTTT
TRBJ2-7 TRBV20-1 . many 13 CSARWTDSYEQYF TGCAGTGCTAGATGGACAGACTCCTACGAGCAGTACTTC
TRBJ1-5 TRBV2 TRBD1 many 16 CASSLVDRVSNQPQHF TGTGCCAGCAGTCTGGTGGACAGGGTTAGCAATCAGCCCCAGCATTTT
TRBJ2-1 TRBV30 TRBD2 many 14 CAGNLGLAGNEQFF TGTGCCGGGAACCTCGGACTAGCCGGCAATGAGCAGTTCTTC
TRBJ2-3 TRBV7-9 . few 14 CASQIGQGTDTQYF TGTGCCAGTCAGATCGGGCAGGGGACAGATACGCAGTATTTT
TRBJ1-2 TRBV18 . . 14 CASSQDRGAYGYTF TGTGCCAGCAGCCAAGATCGGGGGGCCTATGGCTACACCTTC
TRBJ2-1 TRBV19 TRBD1 . 17 CASSIDLVGTGGNEQFF TGTGCCAGTAGTATAGATCTGGTTGGGACAGGGGGGAATGAGCAGTTCTTC
TRBJ2-7 TRBV7-3 TRBD1 . 17 CASSLYALGQGSYEQYF TGTGCCAGCAGCTTATACGCCTTGGGACAGGGGTCCTACGAGCAGTACTTC
TRBJ2-6 TRBV29-1 . few 13 CSRGGSGANVLTF TGCAGCCGAGGGGGCTCTGGGGCCAACGTCCTGACTTTC
TRBJ2-4 TRBV5-6 . . 15 CASSLLSDAKNIQYF TGTGCCAGCAGCTTGCTGTCCGATGCCAAAAACATTCAGTACTTC
TRBJ2-7 TRBV12-5 TRBD1 . 15 CASGLRTGPEYEQYF TGTGCTAGTGGTTTGAGGACAGGGCCAGAGTACGAGCAGTACTTC
TRBJ1-2 TRBV29-1 . . 13 CSVSQGSDYGYTF TGCAGCGTTTCCCAGGGGTCTGACTATGGCTACACCTTC
TRBJ2-5 TRBV28 . many 14 CASSLRGDGETQYF TGTGCCAGCAGTTTAAGGGGGGACGGGGAGACCCAGTACTTC
TRBJ2-1 TRBV7-2 . many 15 CASSPIVNNYNEQFF TGTGCCAGCAGCCCCATAGTGAATAACTACAATGAGCAGTTCTTC
TRBJ1-2 TRBV3-1 TRBD1 many 15 CASTQGTGQIYGYTF TGTGCCAGCACCCAGGGGACAGGCCAGATCTATGGCTACACCTTC
TRBJ1-5 TRBV19 . . 15 CASRKKGQSNQPQHF TGTGCCAGTAGGAAGAAAGGACAGAGCAATCAGCCCCAGCATTTT
TRBJ2-1 TRBV12-3/TRBV12-4 TRBD2 few 14 CASSLPSGRNEQFF TGTGCCAGCAGTTTACCTAGCGGGCGTAATGAGCAGTTCTTC
TRBJ2-7 TRBV5-1 TRBD1 many 14 CASSLKQGAHEQYF TGCGCCAGCAGCTTGAAACAGGGGGCTCACGAGCAGTACTTC
TRBJ2-1 TRBV24-1 TRBD2 many 17 CATSDWGLAGGGNEQFF TGTGCCACCAGTGATTGGGGACTAGCGGGAGGAGGCAATGAGCAGTTCTTC
TRBJ1-6 TRBV7-8 . many 16 CASSLRRGPRNTPLHF TGTGCCAGCAGCTTAAGGCGGGGGCCCCGCAACACACCCCTCCACTTT
TRBJ2-7 TRBV4-1 . . 11 CASGADYEQYF TGCGCCAGCGGCGCCGACTACGAGCAGTACTTC
TRBJ1-5 TRBV10-3 . few 14 CAISESNGNQPQHF TGTGCCATCAGTGAGTCGAACGGGAATCAGCCCCAGCATTTT
TRBJ2-2 TRBV5-4 TRBD2 . 17 CASSRPGTSGNTGELFF TGTGCCAGCAGCAGACCCGGGACTAGCGGGAACACCGGGGAGCTGTTTTTT
TRBJ1-2 TRBV4-1 TRBD1 . 15 CASSRPGQGGYGYTF TGCGCCAGCAGCCGGCCGGGACAGGGAGGCTATGGCTACACCTTC
TRBJ1-5 TRBV6-1 . many 13 CASSEGRNQPQHF TGTGCCAGCAGTGAAGGGCGGAATCAGCCCCAGCATTTT
TRBJ2-5 TRBV20-1 TRBD2 few 20 CSARSLGTGTSGSKQETQYF TGCAGTGCTAGAAGCCTGGGGACCGGGACTAGCGGGAGCAAGCAAGAGACCCAGTACTTC
TRBJ1-5 TRBV6-1 . few 16 CASSSLGRFPNQPQHF TGTGCCAGCAGTTCCCTCGGCAGGTTCCCGAATCAGCCCCAGCATTTT
TRBJ2-2 TRBV2 . . 13 CASSGRTPGELFF TGTGCCAGCTCGGGTCGAACACCGGGGGAGCTGTTTTTT
TRBJ1-3 TRBV27 TRBD1 . 14 CASSRTGAGNTIYF TGTGCCAGCAGCCGGACAGGGGCTGGAAACACCATATATTTT
TRBJ1-6 TRBV5-1 TRBD1 many 15 CASSVETGGESPLHF TGCGCCAGCAGCGTGGAGACAGGGGGGGAATCACCCCTCCACTTT
TRBJ2-2 TRBV3-1 . few 13 CASSQRPTGELFF TGTGCCAGCAGCCAACGCCCGACCGGGGAGCTGTTTTTT
TRBJ1-6 TRBV12-3/TRBV12-4 . . 13 CASMRAQNSPLHF TGTGCCAGCATGAGGGCCCAGAATTCACCCCTCCACTTT
TRBJ1-2 TRBV29-1 . few 15 CSHFSPGLMTLGYTF TGCAGCCACTTCTCCCCGGGACTGATGACACTTGGCTACACCTTC
TRBJ1-2 TRBV28 . . 14 CASSPGYLSGGYTF TGTGCCAGCAGTCCGGGGTACCTATCCGGTGGCTACACCTTC
TRBJ2-2 TRBV20-1 . many 12 CSARVVTGELFF TGCAGTGCTCGGGTGGTCACCGGGGAGCTGTTTTTT
TRBJ1-2 TRBV2 . many 15 CASSDRDTSSYGYTF TGTGCCAGCAGTGATCGGGACACGTCTAGCTATGGCTACACCTTC
TRBJ1-1 TRBV28 . many 14 CASTLDSRGTEAFF TGTGCCAGCACCTTGGACAGCCGGGGCACTGAAGCTTTCTTT
TRBJ2-1 TRBV3-1 . many 17 CASSIRTGLALDNEQFF TGTGCCAGCAGCATACGTACTGGGTTAGCGCTCGACAATGAGCAGTTCTTC
TRBJ2-7 TRBV7-2 TRBD2 many 14 CASSLVLAGDEQYF TGTGCCAGCAGCTTAGTACTAGCGGGAGACGAGCAGTACTTC
TRBJ2-2 TRBV12-3/TRBV12-4 . . 16 CASSFGTRGNTGELFF TGTGCCAGCAGTTTTGGGACAAGGGGTAACACCGGGGAGCTGTTTTTT
TRBJ1-1 TRBV5-1 . many 14 CASSEYPMNTEAFF TGCGCCAGCAGTGAGTATCCCATGAACACTGAAGCTTTCTTT
TRBJ2-5 TRBV3-1 . many 15 CASSRGGMPLETQYF TGTGCCAGCAGCCGGGGCGGGATGCCCCTGGAGACCCAGTACTTC
TRBJ1-3 TRBV4-1 . . 16 CASSPEQGLAGNTIYF TGCGCCAGCAGCCCCGAACAGGGCTTGGCTGGAAACACCATATATTTT
TRBJ2-1 TRBV11-3 . many 15 CASSSSFGSYNEQFF TGTGCCAGCAGCTCTTCCTTCGGCTCCTACAATGAGCAGTTCTTC